This TCR beta chain was identified during a study of T cells after yellow fever vaccination. Comments on this clonotype: No antigen is known for it.

General study results and limits: Detected again after the booster were most primary-vaccination clones, at 95% to 98% CD4 and about 90% CD8.

The CDR3 is 12 residues long. Germline CDR1 DFQATT, CDR2 SNEGSKA (reference sequence). V lost 5 bases and J 4 bases, leaving 12 bases between the germline ends. TCRdb ran MiXCR on the 5' RACE reads and lists one entry per CDR3 protein. Of 510,000 or so distinct CDR3 sequences detected, about 19% appear once; the ten largest clones hold roughly an eighth. The chain has TRBV20-1 and TRBJ2-7; D is ambiguous. The sequence came from a man aged 25 to 40 who received the YFV17D yellow fever vaccine. Sequencing was performed on PBMCs, taken 15 days after the yellow fever booster vaccination. CDR3 amino acids: CSAAQTDYEQYF. The CDR3 DNA reads TGCAGTGCTGCACAAACTGATTACGAGCAGTACTTC.